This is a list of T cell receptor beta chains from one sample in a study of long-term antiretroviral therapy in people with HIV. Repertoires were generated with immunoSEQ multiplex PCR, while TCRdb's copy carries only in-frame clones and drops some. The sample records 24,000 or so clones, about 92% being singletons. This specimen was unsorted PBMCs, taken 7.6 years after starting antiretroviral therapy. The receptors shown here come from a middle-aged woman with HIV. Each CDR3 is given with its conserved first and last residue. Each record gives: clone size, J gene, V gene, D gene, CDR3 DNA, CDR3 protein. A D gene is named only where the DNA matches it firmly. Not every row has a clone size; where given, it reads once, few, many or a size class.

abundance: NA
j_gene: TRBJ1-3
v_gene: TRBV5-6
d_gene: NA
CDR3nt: TGTGCCAGCAGCTTTCCGGGCCTTGGAAACACCATATATTTT
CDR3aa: CASSFPGLGNTIYF

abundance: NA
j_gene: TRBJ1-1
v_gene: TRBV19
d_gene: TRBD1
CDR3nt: TGTGCCAGTAGTATGCGGGAACGGGACAGAGCTTTCTTT
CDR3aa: CASSMRERDRAFF

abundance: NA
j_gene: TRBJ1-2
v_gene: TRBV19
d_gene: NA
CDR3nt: TGTGCCAGTAGTAGATCAGTCGGACCTAGGAGAGGCTACACCTTC
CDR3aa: CASSRSVGPRRGYTF

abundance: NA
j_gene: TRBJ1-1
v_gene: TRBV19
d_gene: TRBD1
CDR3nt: TGTGCCAGTAGCCCGGGACAGGGGTTTAGTACTGAAGCTTTCTTT
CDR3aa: CASSPGQGFSTEAFF

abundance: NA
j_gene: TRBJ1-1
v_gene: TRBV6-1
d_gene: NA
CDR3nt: TGTGCCAGCAGTGAGCAGGGGTACACTGAAGCTTTCTTT
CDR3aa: CASSEQGYTEAFF

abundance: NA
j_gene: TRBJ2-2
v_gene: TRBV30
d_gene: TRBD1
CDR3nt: TGTGCCTGGAGCCCGGGACAGGGGGCCGGGGAGCTGTTTTTT
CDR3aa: CAWSPGQGAGELFF

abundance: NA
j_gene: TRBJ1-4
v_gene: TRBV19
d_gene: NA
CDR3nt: TGTGCCACCAATACACCAGGGGCTAATGAAAAACTGTTTTTT
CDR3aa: CATNTPGANEKLFF

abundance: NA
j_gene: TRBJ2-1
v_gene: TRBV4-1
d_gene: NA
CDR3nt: TGCGCCAGCAGCCAAGAGGGGGCAGGCTACAATGAGCAGTTCTTC
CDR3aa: CASSQEGAGYNEQFF

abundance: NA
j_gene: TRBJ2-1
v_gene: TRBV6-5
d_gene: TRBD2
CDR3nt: TGTGCCAGCACGGCTAGCGGGGACCAGAACAATGAGCAGTTCTTC
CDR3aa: CASTASGDQNNEQFF

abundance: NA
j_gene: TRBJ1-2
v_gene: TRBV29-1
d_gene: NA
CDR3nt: TGCAGCGGTGTGTCGGGGGGCGGCTATGGCTACACCTTC
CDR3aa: CSGVSGGGYGYTF

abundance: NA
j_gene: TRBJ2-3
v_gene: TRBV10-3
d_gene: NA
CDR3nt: TGTGCCATCAGGACGGGGGGAATCGGGACAGCAACAGATACGCAGTATTTT
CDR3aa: CAIRTGGIGTATDTQYF

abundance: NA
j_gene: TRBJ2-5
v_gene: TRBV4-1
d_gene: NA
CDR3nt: TGCGCCAGCAGCCAAGTTATGGCGGCTCAAGAGACCCAGTACTTC
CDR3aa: CASSQVMAAQETQYF

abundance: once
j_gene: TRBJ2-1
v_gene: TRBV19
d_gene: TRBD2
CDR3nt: TGTGCCAGTAGTATCTGGCTAGCGGGGGCCCCCAATGAGCAGTTCTTC
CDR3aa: CASSIWLAGAPNEQFF

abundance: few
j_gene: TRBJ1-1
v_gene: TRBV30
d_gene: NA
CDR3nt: TGTGCCTGGACGGAGAGTTTACCGAACACTGAAGCTTTCTTT
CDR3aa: CAWTESLPNTEAFF

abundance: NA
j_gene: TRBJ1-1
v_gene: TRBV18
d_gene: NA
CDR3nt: TGTGCCAGCTCACCACCGCGCAGCATGAACACTGAAGCTTTCTTT
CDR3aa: CASSPPRSMNTEAFF

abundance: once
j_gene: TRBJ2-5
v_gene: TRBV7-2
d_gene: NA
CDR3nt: TGTGCCAGCAGCTTGCCCTCATCTGGGACCCAGTACTTC
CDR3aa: CASSLPSSGTQYF

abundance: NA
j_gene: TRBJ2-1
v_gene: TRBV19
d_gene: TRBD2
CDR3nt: TGTGCCAGTAGTGGGGGGACTAGCGGGGGTTTGGTGTCCTACAATGAGCAGTTCTTC
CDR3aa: CASSGGTSGGLVSYNEQFF

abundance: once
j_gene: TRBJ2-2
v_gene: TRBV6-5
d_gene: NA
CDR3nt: TGTACCATCGAACTTGTTAACACCGGGGAGCTGTTTTTT
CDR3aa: CTIELVNTGELFF

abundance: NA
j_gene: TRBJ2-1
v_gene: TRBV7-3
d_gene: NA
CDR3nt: TGTGCCAGCAGCTTATCGGGTTCCTACAATGAGCAGTTCTTC
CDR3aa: CASSLSGSYNEQFF

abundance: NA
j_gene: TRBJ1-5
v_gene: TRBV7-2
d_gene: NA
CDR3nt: TGTGCCAGCAGCTTAGTAGGGAATCAGCCCCAGCATTTT
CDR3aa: CASSLVGNQPQHF

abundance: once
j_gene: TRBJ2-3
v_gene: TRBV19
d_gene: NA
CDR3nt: TGTGCCAGTAGTATGGGCTTGACAGATACGCAGTATTTT
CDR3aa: CASSMGLTDTQYF

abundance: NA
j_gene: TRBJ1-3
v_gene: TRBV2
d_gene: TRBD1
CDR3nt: TGTGCCAGCAGCTCACAGGGGGCACCTGGAAACACCATATATTTT
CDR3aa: CASSSQGAPGNTIYF

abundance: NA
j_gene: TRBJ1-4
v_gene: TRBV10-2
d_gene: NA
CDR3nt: TGCGCCAGCAGCGGACAGTCAGGGGAAAAACTGTTTTTT
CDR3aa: CASSGQSGEKLFF

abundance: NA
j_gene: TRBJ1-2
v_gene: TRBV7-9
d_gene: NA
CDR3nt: TGTGCCAGCAGCTTAGCTAGCACCTCAGGGGTTCGGGGCTACACCTTC
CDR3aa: CASSLASTSGVRGYTF

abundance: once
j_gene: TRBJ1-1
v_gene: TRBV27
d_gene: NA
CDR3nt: TGTGCCAGCAGTTTAGAGGAGCCTTACACTGAAGCTTTCTTT
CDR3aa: CASSLEEPYTEAFF

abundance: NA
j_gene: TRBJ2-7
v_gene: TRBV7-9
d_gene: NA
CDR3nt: TGTGCCAGCAGCTTAGTCAACTCCTACGAGCAGTACTTC
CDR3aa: CASSLVNSYEQYF

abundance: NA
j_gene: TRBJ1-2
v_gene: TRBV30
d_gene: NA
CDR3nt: TGTGCCTGGGCCGGACAGAACTATGGCTACACCTTC
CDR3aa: CAWAGQNYGYTF

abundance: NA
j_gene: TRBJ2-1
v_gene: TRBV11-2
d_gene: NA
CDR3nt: TGTGCCAGCAGCTTAGATCAGTCAGCTAATGAGCAGTTCTTC
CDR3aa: CASSLDQSANEQFF

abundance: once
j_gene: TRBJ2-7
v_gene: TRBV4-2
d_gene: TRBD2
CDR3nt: TGTGCCAGCAGCCAAGAGCTAGCGGGGGGCCCAGGCGACGAGCAGTACTTC
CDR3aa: CASSQELAGGPGDEQYF